Below, 29 T cell receptor beta chains from the same sample are listed, as sequenced in a study of cytomegalovirus exposure and HLA in healthy donors. The repertoire was sequenced with immunoSEQ multiplex PCR; TCRdb's copy has only in-frame clones and lacks some. The table lists 130,000 or so clones, approximately 90% of them singletons. Material for sequencing was PBMCs. These receptors were obtained from a woman in her twenties or thirties in good health and CMV-seropositive.

The chain links TRBV6-5 to TRBJ1-2; D is possibly TRBD1 (5 bases). The ends were cut back, 3 bases at V and 3 bases at J, with 11 bases in the middle. This CDR3 spans 14 amino acids. Germline CDR1 reads MNHEY; CDR2 reads SVGAGI. The CDR3 reads CASSYGTRDYGYTF. In nucleotides, the CDR3 is TGTGCCAGCAGTTATGGTACCAGGGACTATGGCTACACCTTC.

The chain recombines TRBV2 with TRBJ2-4; TRBD1 agrees at 12 bases. CDR1 is SNHLY and CDR2 is FYNNEI in the germline V gene. The CDR3 covers 15 residues. With 4 bases clipped from V and 7 bases from J, the junction kept 5 bases outside the gene matches. The CDR3 loop reads CASSGPGQGANIQYF. In DNA, the CDR3 is TGTGCCAGCAGTGGACCGGGACAGGGGGCGAACATTCAGTACTTC.

V gene TRBV28 combines with J gene TRBJ2-2, with a possible D match to TRBD2 (6 bases). The CDR3 runs 12 residues. V lost 6 bases, J lost 9 bases, and 11 bases lay in between. Germline lookup yields CDR1 MDHEN and CDR2 SYDVKM. In DNA, the CDR3 is TGTGCCAGCAGAGGGGACTTCAGGGAGCTGTTTTTT. This translates into CASRGDFRELFF.

This chain links TRBV15 with TRBJ2-1; possible D gene TRBD2, 5 bases. The germline gives CDR1 LNHNV, CDR2 YYDKDF (reference sequence). V gave up 5 bases and J gave up 0 bases, with 11 bases separating them. This CDR3 is 15 amino acids long. Here the CDR3 reads CATSQRGISYNEQFF. CDR3 bases: TGTGCCACCAGCCAGAGAGGGATCTCCTACAATGAGCAGTTCTTC.

The chain couples TRBV28 to TRBJ2-2; tentatively, D is TRBD2 (5 bases). V gave up 6 bases and J gave up 6 bases, with 14 bases separating them. The CDR3 is 14 residues long. The germline V gene encodes CDR1 MDHEN and CDR2 SYDVKM. CDR3 region: CASSLGVRSGELFF. CDR3 DNA sequence: TGTGCCAGCAGCTTGGGAGTGAGGTCCGGGGAGCTGTTTTTT. Based on the CDR3 plus reference TRBV28 and TRBJ2-2, the full variable domain is DVKVTQSSRYLVKRTGEKVFLECVQDMDHENMFWYRQDPGLGLRLIYFSYDVKMKEKGDIPEGYSVSREKKERFSLILESASTNQTSMYLCASSLGVRSGELFFGEGSRLTVL.

The CDR3 DNA sequence: TGTGCCATCAGTGCAGAGGGGGAACAATCACATCAGCCCCAGCATTTT. Translation: CAISAEGEQSHQPQHF. The chain couples TRBV10-3 to TRBJ1-5; tentatively, D is TRBD1 (6 bases). Germline loops: CDR1 ENHRY, CDR2 SYGVKD. The V and J ends lost 4 bases and 5 bases respectively, with 18 bases between them. The CDR3 has 16 residues.

This clone was seen once. V and J are TRBV19 and TRBJ1-2; 12 bases fit TRBD1. Looked up from germline, CDR1 is LNHDA and CDR2 is SQIVND (reference sequence). With V trimmed by 5 bases and J by 8 bases, 9 bases remained unmatched. The CDR3 is made up of 15 amino acids. As DNA, the CDR3 is TGTGCCAGTAGTGACCGGGACAGGGGGCTTCGGGGCTACACCTTC. This encodes CASSDRDRGLRGYTF.

The rearrangement links TRBV5-1 to TRBJ2-3, with 13 nucleotides matching TRBD2. The CDR3 runs to 17 residues. J gave up 2 bases and V 4 bases, and 7 bases lay outside the gene matches. The germline gives CDR1 SGHRS, CDR2 YFSETQ. CDR3 loop: CASSLTTSGGPTDTQYF. As DNA, the CDR3 is TGCGCCAGCAGCCTAACGACTAGCGGGGGGCCCACAGATACGCAGTATTTT.

The chain couples TRBV7-9 to TRBJ1-4; 9 nucleotides agree with TRBD1. There are 15 residues in the CDR3. Unmatched junction bases numbered 8, after V lost 5 bases and J lost 7 bases. Germline V gene lookup returns CDR1 SEHNR and CDR2 FQNEAQ (reference sequence). CDR3 protein: CASSKDRGMAEKLFF. The DNA for the CDR3 is TGTGCCAGCAGCAAGGACAGGGGAATGGCTGAAAAACTGTTTTTT.

This chain uses TRBV19 with TRBJ1-1; no definite D call. Germline-derived CDR1 and CDR2 are LNHDA and SQIVND (reference sequence). The CDR3 extends over 13 amino acids. V lost 3 bases and J lost 1, with 6 bases in between. CDR3: CASSMAQNTEAFF. In nucleotides, the CDR3 is TGTGCCAGTAGTATGGCCCAGAACACTGAAGCTTTCTTT.

This rearrangement joins TRBV5-1 to TRBJ2-3; perhaps TRBD1 as D (6 bases). The CDR3 contains 15 residues. Germline values: CDR1 SGHRS, CDR2 YFSETQ. Trimming removed 1 base from V and 0 bases from J, with 9 bases in between. The CDR3 DNA follows: TGCGCCAGCAGCTTGTGGGGGCAGAGCACAGATACGCAGTATTTT. Translating it yields CASSLWGQSTDTQYF. The whole variable domain, remainder taken from reference TRBV5-1 and TRBJ2-3, is KAGVTQTPRYLIKTRGQQVTLSCSPISGHRSVSWYQQTPGQGLQFLFEYFSETQRNKGNFPGRFSGRQFSNSRSEMNVSTLELGDSALYLCASSLWGQSTDTQYFGPGTRLTVL.

In its sample, this clone was seen a few times. The chain employs TRBV4-1 and TRBJ2-7; perhaps TRBD1 as D (7 bases). Germline-derived CDR1 and CDR2 are MGHRA and YSYEKL. Trimming took off 1 base at V and 2 bases at J, with 12 bases between the two ends. This CDR3 comprises 15 residues. DNA for the CDR3: TGCGCCAGCAGCCAAGGGGGCGGGACAGCCTACGAGCAGTACTTC. Protein product: CASSQGGGTAYEQYF.

The CDR3 loop reads CASSYTGPSYEQYF. As DNA, the CDR3 is TGTGCCAGCAGTTACACAGGGCCCTCCTACGAGCAGTACTTC. This sequence joins TRBV6-5 and TRBJ2-7; D perhaps matches TRBD1 (6 bases). The CDR3 totals 14 residues. Germline CDR1 is MNHEY and CDR2 is SVGAGI. V was pared by 2 bases and J by 0 bases, with 8 bases between.

The chain couples TRBV6-5 to TRBJ1-2, with D uncertain. This CDR3 has 15 residues. Germline assignment: CDR1 MNHEY and CDR2 SVGAGI. Trimming removed 6 bases from V and 3 bases from J, with 17 bases in between. The CDR3 nucleotides read TGTGCCAGCAGCCGACTCTCCAGCTGGGACTATGGCTACACCTTC. This gives the protein CASSRLSSWDYGYTF.

The chain uses TRBV9 and TRBJ2-3; maybe TRBD2 (6 bases). The CDR3 is made up of 15 amino acids. Trimming shortened V by 7 bases and J by 3 bases, and 18 bases separated the two germline ends. CDR1 is SGDLS and CDR2 is YYNGEE in the germline V gene. The CDR3 DNA reads as TGTGCCAGCGGGGCCCGGGAGCGGCGGACAGATACGCAGTATTTT. Translation gives CASGARERRTDTQYF. The complete variable domain, with remaining parts taken from reference TRBV9 and TRBJ2-3, reads DSGVTQTPKHLITATGQRVTLRCSPRSGDLSVYWYQQSLDQGLQFLIQYYNGEERAKGNILERFSAQQFPDLHSELNLSSLELGDSALYFCASGARERRTDTQYFGPGTRLTVL.

V usage is TRBV27 and J usage is TRBJ1-1; TRBD1 agrees at 7 bases. Germline-derived CDR1 and CDR2 are MNHEY and SMNVEV (reference sequence). The CDR3 contains 16 residues. Trimming took 6 bases from V and 1 from J; bases not matched to a gene: 11. Written as DNA, the CDR3 is TGTGCCAGCAGCCAACGTACGGGACAGCAGAACACTGAAGCTTTCTTT. It yields the protein CASSQRTGQQNTEAFF.

The DNA for the CDR3 is TGTGCCAGCAGCAAAGGGGACAGGGAAAACACCGGGGAGCTGTTTTTT. It is translated as CASSKGDRENTGELFF. J is TRBJ2-2 and V is TRBV21-1; the table's D call, TRBD1, was not checked against the DNA. TRBV21-1 is designated a pseudogene. This CDR3 contains 16 residues.

The V call is TRBV19, the J call TRBJ2-2, with 11 bases aligning to TRBD2. The CDR3 spans 16 residues. Germline CDR1 LNHDA, CDR2 SQIVND (reference sequence). With V trimmed by 4 bases and J by 4 bases, 5 bases remained unmatched. In DNA form, the CDR3 reads TGTGCCAGTAGTACCACACTAGCGGGGGCCACCGGGGAGCTGTTTTTT. Translated: CASSTTLAGATGELFF.

The rearrangement joins TRBV2 to TRBJ2-7; D not resolved. Trimming left V 2 bases short and J 0 bases short, with 11 bases between. The germline gives CDR1 SNHLY, CDR2 FYNNEI. This CDR3 comprises 15 residues. The CDR3 protein is CASSESPVSSYEQYF. CDR3 nucleotide sequence: TGTGCCAGCAGTGAAAGTCCGGTTAGCTCCTACGAGCAGTACTTC.

The chain carries TRBV7-8 and TRBJ2-7; TRBD2 is a possible D gene (5 bases). The CDR3 sequence is 13 residues long. Germline-derived CDR1 and CDR2 are SGHVS and FQNEAQ. The V and J ends lost 6 bases and 3 bases respectively, with 12 bases between them. The CDR3 here is CASSPGVYYEQYF. The CDR3 DNA reads TGTGCCAGCAGTCCCGGGGTGTACTACGAGCAGTACTTC.

The chain is built from TRBV18 and TRBJ2-1; 7 positions match TRBD2. The V gene end was trimmed by 3 bases and the J gene end by 15 bases; junction bases not matched to a gene: 20. CDR3 length: 16 residues. The germline V gene encodes CDR1 KGHSH and CDR2 LQKENI. The CDR3 nucleotides are TGTGCCAGCTCACCCTCCATTTCACAGCGGCGGGAGCTCGTGTTCTTC. Translating gives CASSPSISQRRELVFF.

The rearrangement uses TRBV2 and TRBJ2-7; D not resolved. The CDR3 is 13 residues long. From germline, CDR1 is SNHLY and CDR2 FYNNEI. V lost 5 bases to trimming and J lost 9 bases, with 17 bases between them. CDR3 in amino acids: CASSLPVTGRQYF. The CDR3 DNA reads as TGTGCCAGCAGTCTACCGGTGACGGGTCGGCAGTACTTC.

The J gene is TRBJ2-7, the V gene TRBV27, with 10 bases lining up with TRBD2. CDR3 length equals 13 residues. V lost 9 bases to trimming and J lost 2 bases; unmatched junction nucleotides: 4. Germline V gene data show CDR1 as MNHEY and CDR2 as SMNVEV (reference sequence). CDR3 nucleotides: TGTGCCAGTGCTAGCGGGAGCACCTACGAGCAGTACTTC. This translates into CASASGSTYEQYF.

The rearrangement links TRBV11-2 to TRBJ1-3; D not resolved. CDR3 size: 13 residues. V lost 4 bases and J 8 bases, leaving 12 bases between the germline ends. Germline CDR1 and CDR2: SGHAT and FQNNGV. The CDR3 region has the DNA TGTGCCAGCAGCTCCTGGGGAGCGGACACCATATATTTT. Its translation: CASSSWGADTIYF.

The chain links TRBV5-1 to TRBJ2-2; no reliable D call. Between the trimmed V and J ends, which lost 4 bases and 7 bases, there was a span of 17 bases. The CDR3 is 15 residues long. Germline V lookup: CDR1 SGHRS, CDR2 YFSETQ. The CDR3 reads CASSTGSAEGGELFF. Written as DNA, the CDR3 is TGCGCCAGCAGCACCGGTTCCGCGGAAGGCGGGGAGCTGTTTTTT.

This rearrangement joins TRBV19 to TRBJ2-3; 8 nucleotides match TRBD2. The trim removed 5 bases at V and 5 bases at J, leaving 9 bases unmatched. Germline lookup yields CDR1 LNHDA and CDR2 SQIVND (reference sequence). The CDR3 loop spans 15 amino acids. The CDR3 bases are TGTGCCAGTAGTTTCGGCGGGGGGCTCGGAGATACGCAGTATTTT. It encodes CASSFGGGLGDTQYF.

The chain recombines TRBV28 with TRBJ2-7; 11 nucleotides match TRBD1. Germline CDR1 is MDHEN and CDR2 is SYDVKM. This CDR3 spans 16 amino acids. V dropped 5 bases and J dropped 3; count of bases not matched to a gene: 9. This CDR3 reads CASSTHWTGGVYEQYF. The DNA of the CDR3 is TGTGCCAGCAGTACCCATTGGACAGGGGGCGTCTACGAGCAGTACTTC.

V and J are TRBV6-5 and TRBJ1-1; the D gene is possibly TRBD1 (6 bases). There are 12 residues in the CDR3. The germline V and J ends were trimmed by 2 bases and 8 bases, with 9 bases remaining between them. Germline V lookup: CDR1 MNHEY, CDR2 SVGAGI. The CDR3: CASSYGGREAFF. CDR3 coding DNA: TGTGCCAGCAGTTACGGGGGCAGGGAAGCTTTCTTT.

The CDR3 here is CASSLLRDRAYEQYF. CDR3 bases: TGTGCCAGCAGTCTCTTACGGGACAGGGCCTACGAGCAGTACTTC. The chain employs TRBV2 and TRBJ2-7; 9 bases are shared with TRBD1. The germline V gene has CDR1 SNHLY and CDR2 FYNNEI. With V trimmed by 5 bases and J by 2 bases, 7 bases remained unmatched. The length of the CDR3 is 15 residues.